These 11 T cell receptor beta chains were all obtained from the same sample, sequenced in a study of T-cell reconstitution after alpha-beta-depleted transplantation in children. TCRbeta library construction was performed incorporating unique molecular identifiers. TCRdb reprocessed the PCR reads via MiXCR and lists one record per CDR3 protein. The sample lists roughly 300,000 distinct CDR3 sequences; around 9.6% were seen once. The sample here was PBMCs from the stem cell graft donor, taken from the stem cell graft. The receptors were sampled from a human donor who donated a stem cell graft to a child with SCID.

This chain links TRBV7-6 with TRBJ2-2, with 10 bases identical to TRBD2. V trimming: 6 bases; J trimming: 3 bases; junction bases outside the gene matches: 16. The CDR3 spans 19 residues. From germline, CDR1 is SGHVS and CDR2 FNYEAQ. CDR3 sequence reads: CASSLRGLAFIDDTGELFF. The DNA for the CDR3 is TGTGCCAGCAGTTTGAGGGGACTAGCGTTTATTGATGACACCGGGGAGCTGTTTTTT.

This clonotype was observed a handful of times. The chain carries TRBV20-1 and TRBJ2-4; 7 bases match TRBD2. The V gene end was trimmed by 6 bases and the J gene end by 0 bases; junction bases not matched to a gene: 5. CDR3 length: 14 amino acids. Germline CDR1 DFQATT, CDR2 SNEGSKA (reference sequence). CDR3 sequence reads: CSATLAVAKNIQYF. The CDR3 nucleotides are TGCAGTGCCACGCTAGCGGTAGCCAAAAACATTCAGTACTTC.

The V and J genes are TRBV18 and TRBJ2-7, with D unclear. The V end was cut by 5 bases, the J end by 7 bases, with 9 bases between. This CDR3 has 11 amino acids. Germline V CDR1 and CDR2: KGHSH, LQKENI. CDR3 sequence: CASSVTGEQYF. The CDR3 DNA reads TGTGCCAGCTCAGTTACTGGGGAGCAGTACTTC.

A few counts support this clonotype. This chain links TRBV5-1 with TRBJ2-1; TRBD1 matches at 8 bases. This CDR3 has 14 residues. Germline assignment: CDR1 SGHRS and CDR2 YFSETQ. The V segment lost 9 bases and the J segment 4 bases; nucleotides outside the gene matches: 9. CDR3 DNA: TGCGCCACCTACGAAGGGGACAGGTACAATGAGCAGTTCTTC. It codes for CATYEGDRYNEQFF.

The chain couples TRBV3-1 to TRBJ2-5; the match to TRBD2 covers 7 bases. The V gene's germline CDR1 is LGHDT and CDR2 YNNKEL (reference sequence). The junction had 1 base not matched to a gene; V was cut back by 4 bases and J by 5 bases. The CDR3 has 12 residues. The DNA of the CDR3 is TGTGCCAGCAGCCGGACTAGTGAGACCCAGTACTTC. Amino acids: CASSRTSETQYF.

The chain couples TRBV6-1 to TRBJ1-2; no firm D call. The ends were cut back, 8 bases at V and 3 bases at J, with 13 bases in the middle. CDR3 size: 13 residues. Germline V gives CDR1 MNHNS, CDR2 SASEGT. The CDR3 sequence: CASPGRSYYGYTF. The CDR3 DNA follows: TGTGCCAGCCCTGGCAGGAGCTACTATGGCTACACCTTC.

The chain uses TRBV12-3 or TRBV12-4 and TRBJ2-3; 9 bases line up with TRBD1. After removal of 2 bases from V and 4 bases from J, the junction contained 4 bases not matched to a gene. The CDR3 is 15 residues long. Here the CDR3 DNA reads TGTGCCAGCAGTTTATGGGACAGGGTAGCAGATACGCAGTATTTT. It yields the protein CASSLWDRVADTQYF.

This clonotype was detected only a few times. The gene calls are TRBV12-5 and TRBJ2-2; D uncertain. This CDR3 contains 13 residues. Trimming shortened V by 7 bases and J by 1 base, and 7 bases separated the two germline ends. Germline values: CDR1 LGHNT, CDR2 FRNRAP. CDR3 in DNA: TGTGCTAGTGTCCCCGTGAACACCGGGGAGCTGTTTTTT. It is translated as CASVPVNTGELFF. The whole variable domain, remainder taken from reference TRBV12-5 and TRBJ2-2, is DARVTQTPRHKVTEMGQEVTMRCQPILGHNTVFWYRQTMMQGLELLAYFRNRAPLDDSGMPKDRFSAEMPDATLATLKIQPSEPRDSAVYFCASVPVNTGELFFGEGSRLTVL.

The rearrangement uses TRBV3-1 and TRBJ2-5, with D possibly matching TRBD1 (6 bases). This CDR3 has 15 amino acids. The germline V gene encodes CDR1 LGHDT and CDR2 YNNKEL (reference sequence). With 2 bases removed from V and 2 bases from J, the gap between germline ends came to 12 bases. The CDR3 sequence: CASSQSPGQQETQYF. CDR3 in DNA: TGTGCCAGCAGCCAATCGCCGGGACAACAAGAGACCCAGTACTTC.

Ten or more counts support this clonotype. The chain recombines TRBV25-1 with TRBJ2-2; TRBD1 is a possible D gene (6 bases). Trimming shortened V by 3 bases and J by 0 bases, and 17 bases separated the two germline ends. Germline V lookup: CDR1 MGHDK, CDR2 SYGVNS. The length of the CDR3 is 18 residues. The CDR3 DNA reads TGTGCCAGCAGTGATCACCGCACACACAGGGCGAACACCGGGGAGCTGTTTTTT. Amino acid sequence: CASSDHRTHRANTGELFF.

This clonotype was detected only a few times. The chain carries TRBV27 and TRBJ2-5; TRBD1 agrees at 7 bases. The CDR3 sequence is 15 residues long. V dropped 7 bases and J dropped 5; count of bases not matched to a gene: 13. Germline-derived CDR1 and CDR2 are MNHEY and SMNVEV (reference sequence). The CDR3 loop reads CASNPGTVTRETQYF. The CDR3, as DNA: TGTGCCAGCAACCCCGGGACAGTGACTCGCGAGACCCAGTACTTC.